Reported below is one T cell receptor beta chain. Its target is not known. Compared with germline, one end of the junction differs, possibly owing to a read error. It was from about 21-30 mg of unsorted bulk tissue that RNA and DNA were co-extracted. Every tumor yielded five separate sampled regions. The germline V gene has CDR1 SQVTM and CDR2 ANQGSEA. CDR3 length: 14 amino acids. A constant-region primer primed TCR beta cDNA synthesis from 450 to 550 ng of total RNA. It was through three nested multiplex PCR rounds of slightly modified ARM-PCR that TCR beta libraries arose. TRBV1-TRBV30 forward primers and a C-beta reverse primer were used in the first two PCR rounds, which each ran for around 10 cycles. TCRdb reprocessed the multiplex PCR reads with MiXCR, giving one entry per CDR3 protein. The sample gives tens of thousands of distinct CDR3 sequences, 55% to 75% of which show up once; 29% is in the top ten.

This sample is part of a study of tumor-infiltrating lymphocytes in primary liver carcinoma. Whole-study context: Ages ranged from 30 to 69, with HCC or mixed HCC-cholangiocarcinoma.

Broader study findings: Tumor tissue displayed a significantly greater top-250-clone fraction than blood (p = 0.039).

This TCR came from a man aged 40-55 years with primary liver carcinoma and hepatitis B virus infection. The chain links TRBV29-1 to TRBJ2-1; 12 nucleotides match TRBD2. What was sequenced was liver tumor tissue from sampling region 5. Subset described: tumor region T5, tumor centre. For the CDR3, the DNA is TGTAGCGGCGGACTAGCGGGATTGTCAAATGAGCAGTCCTTC. This sequence encodes CSGGLAGLSNEQSF.